The present entry profiles one T cell receptor (beta chain) with its context. What it recognizes is unknown. This PCR relied on a set of 60 Vbeta primers and 13 Jbeta primers. Libraries were prepared by immunoSEQ multiplex PCR; TCRdb keeps only in-frame clonotypes and omits some of them. The sample gives approximately 200,000 clones, roughly 85% of which show up once; around 1.8% is in the top ten. This sample was taken from a study of cytomegalovirus exposure and HLA in healthy donors. Study-wide results and caveats: Among the CMV-associated chains, a few were confirmed in vitro as specific for CMV antigens. Later analysis demonstrated an association between a missense DCLRE1C variant and TCR beta V- and J-gene trimming.

Healthy bone marrow donors made up the donor group. Trimming pared 5 bases from V and 7 bases from J, leaving 14 bases between. Looked up from germline, CDR1 is LGHNT and CDR2 is FRNRAP. The CDR3 covers 14 residues. The V call is TRBV12-5, the J call TRBJ1-4; the D gene is possibly TRBD1 (6 bases). Sample: PBMCs. The receptor was isolated from a man aged 18-30 years in good health and CMV-seronegative. CDR3 protein: CASGLGGPGEKLFF. CDR3 in DNA: TGTGCTAGTGGTCTGGGGGGGCCGGGTGAAAAACTGTTTTTT. Drawing the rest from reference TRBV12-5 and TRBJ1-4, the complete variable domain is DARVTQTPRHKVTEMGQEVTMRCQPILGHNTVFWYRQTMMQGLELLAYFRNRAPLDDSGMPKDRFSAEMPDATLATLKIQPSEPRDSAVYFCASGLGGPGEKLFFGSGTQLSVL.